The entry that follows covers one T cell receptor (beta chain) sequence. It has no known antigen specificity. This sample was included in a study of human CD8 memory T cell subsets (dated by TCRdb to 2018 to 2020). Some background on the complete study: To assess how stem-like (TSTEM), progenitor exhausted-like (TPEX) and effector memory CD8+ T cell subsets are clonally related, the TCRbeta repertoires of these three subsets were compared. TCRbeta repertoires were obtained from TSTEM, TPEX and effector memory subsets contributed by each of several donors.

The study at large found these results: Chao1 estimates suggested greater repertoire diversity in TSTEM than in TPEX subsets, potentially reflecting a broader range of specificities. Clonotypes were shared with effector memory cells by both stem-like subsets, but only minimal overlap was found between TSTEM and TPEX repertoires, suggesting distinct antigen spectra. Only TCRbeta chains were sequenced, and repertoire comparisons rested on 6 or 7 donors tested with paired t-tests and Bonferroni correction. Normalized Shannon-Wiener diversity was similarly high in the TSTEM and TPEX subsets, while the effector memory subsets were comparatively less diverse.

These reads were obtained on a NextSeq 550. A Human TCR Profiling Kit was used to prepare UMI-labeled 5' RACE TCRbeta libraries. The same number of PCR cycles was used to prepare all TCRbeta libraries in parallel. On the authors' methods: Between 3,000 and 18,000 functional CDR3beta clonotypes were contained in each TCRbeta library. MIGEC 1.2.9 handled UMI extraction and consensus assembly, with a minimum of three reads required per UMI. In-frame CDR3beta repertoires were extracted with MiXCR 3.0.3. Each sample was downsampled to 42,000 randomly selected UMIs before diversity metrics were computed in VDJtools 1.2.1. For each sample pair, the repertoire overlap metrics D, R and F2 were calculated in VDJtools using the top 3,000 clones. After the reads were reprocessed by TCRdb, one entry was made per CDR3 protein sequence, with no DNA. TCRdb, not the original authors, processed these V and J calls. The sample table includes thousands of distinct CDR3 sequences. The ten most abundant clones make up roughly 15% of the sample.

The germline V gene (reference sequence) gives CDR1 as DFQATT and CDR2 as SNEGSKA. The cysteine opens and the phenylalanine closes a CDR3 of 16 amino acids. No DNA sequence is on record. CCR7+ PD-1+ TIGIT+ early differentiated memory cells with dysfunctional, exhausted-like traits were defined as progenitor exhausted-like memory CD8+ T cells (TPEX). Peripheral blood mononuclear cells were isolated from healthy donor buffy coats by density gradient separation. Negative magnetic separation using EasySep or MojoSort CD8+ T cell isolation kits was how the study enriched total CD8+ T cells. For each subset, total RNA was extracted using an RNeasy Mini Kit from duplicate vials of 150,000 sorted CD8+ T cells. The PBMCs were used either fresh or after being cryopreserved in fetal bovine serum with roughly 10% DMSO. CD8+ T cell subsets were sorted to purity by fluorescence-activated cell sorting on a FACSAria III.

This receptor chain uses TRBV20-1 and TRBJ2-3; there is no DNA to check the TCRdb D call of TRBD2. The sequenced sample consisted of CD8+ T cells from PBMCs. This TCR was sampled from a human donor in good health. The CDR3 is CSAIPLAGGPTDTQYF.